This T cell receptor beta chain was profiled in a study of blood T cell repertoires in COVID-19. The table came from immunoSEQ multiplex PCR; TCRdb's copy has only in-frame clones and leaves some out. The sample holds 150,000 to 200,000 clones, roughly nine tenths seen once. CDR3 length: 13 amino acids. Trimming pared 7 bases from V and 2 bases from J, leaving 12 bases between. Germline V gene lookup returns CDR1 SGHRS and CDR2 YFSETQ. The TCR originated in a man between 60 and 75 years old with acute or convalescent COVID-19. This chain joins TRBV5-1 and TRBJ1-1; D may be TRBD1 (5 bases). The sequenced sample was peripheral blood. The CDR3 nucleotides are TGCGCCAGCCGCCAGCAGGGAAACACTGAAGCTTTCTTT. Its protein product is CASRQQGNTEAFF. The full variable domain, rest sourced from reference TRBV5-1 and TRBJ1-1, is KAGVTQTPRYLIKTRGQQVTLSCSPISGHRSVSWYQQTPGQGLQFLFEYFSETQRNKGNFPGRFSGRQFSNSRSEMNVSTLELGDSALYLCASRQQGNTEAFFGQGTRLTVV.